A selection of T cell receptor beta chains follows, all from one sample in a study of T cells in Graves' hyperthyroidism and ophthalmopathy. TCRdb redid the calling of the multiplex PCR reads with MiXCR, one entry per CDR3 protein. The repertoire consists of hundreds of thousands of distinct CDR3 sequences, with approximately 14% occurring once and the leading ten covering about 14%. The material sequenced was blood. All receptors come from a woman in her late teens or twenties with Graves' hyperthyroidism. The CDR3 runs from the conserved cysteine through the conserved F or W. A D gene is named only where the DNA matches it firmly. Rows may omit the clone size; those that give it use once, few, many or a size class.

d_call clone_size j_call v_call cdr3_aa cdr3_nt
. many TRBJ1-5 TRBV12-3/TRBV12-4 CASSSSTGQPQHF TGTGCCAGCAGTTCCTCGACCGGGCAGCCCCAGCATTTT
. few TRBJ1-1 TRBV12-3/TRBV12-4 CASSLWSGIGTEAFF TGTGCCAGCAGTTTATGGTCAGGGATCGGCACTGAAGCTTTCTTT
. few TRBJ2-2 TRBV6-1 CASSPGTGISNTGELFF TGTGCCAGCAGTCCCGGGACGGGGATTTCGAACACCGGGGAGCTGTTTTTT
TRBD1 many TRBJ2-2 TRBV5-6 CASSPRTGGSTGELFF TGTGCCAGCAGCCCGCGGACAGGGGGCTCAACCGGGGAGCTGTTTTTT
. many TRBJ2-7 TRBV6-1 CASSEGRGTRISYEQYF TGTGCCAGCAGTGAGGGCCGCGGCACCAGGATCTCCTACGAGCAGTACTTC
. many TRBJ2-3 TRBV6-2/TRBV6-3 CASSYGPSNTDTQYF TGTGCCAGCAGTTACGGCCCCTCAAACACAGATACGCAGTATTTT
TRBD2 many TRBJ2-1 TRBV20-1 CSARPPGLGYEQFF TGCAGTGCTAGACCTCCGGGACTAGGGTATGAGCAGTTCTTC
. . TRBJ2-7 TRBV2 CASRKGVSEQYF TGTGCCAGCAGGAAGGGGGTCAGCGAGCAGTACTTC
TRBD2 few TRBJ2-3 TRBV7-9 CASSLAVGGTSSDTQYF TGTGCCAGCAGCTTAGCGGTAGGCGGGACTAGCTCAGATACGCAGTATTTT
. many TRBJ2-3 TRBV12-3/TRBV12-4 CASSLGETSTDTQYF TGTGCCAGCAGTTTAGGGGAGACTAGCACAGATACGCAGTATTTT
. many TRBJ2-2 TRBV20-1 CSARDFERGNTGELFF TGCAGTGCTAGAGATTTTGAGCGAGGGAACACCGGGGAGCTGTTTTTT
. . TRBJ2-1 TRBV10-3 CAISELSGYEQFF TGTGCCATCAGTGAGCTTAGCGGTTATGAGCAGTTCTTC
TRBD1 many TRBJ1-2 TRBV4-1 CASSQGSLRDRDYGYTF TGCGCCAGCAGCCAGGGGTCCCTCCGGGACAGGGACTATGGCTACACCTTC
. . TRBJ1-2 TRBV7-6 CASSLTVKPSPNYGYTF TGTGCCAGCAGCTTGACAGTCAAGCCTTCACCGAACTATGGCTACACCTTC
TRBD1 many TRBJ1-1 TRBV29-1 CSGWDRGSRAFF TGCAGTGGGTGGGACAGGGGTTCTCGAGCTTTCTTT
TRBD1 many TRBJ1-6 TRBV6-1 CASSDGTGGYSPLHF TGTGCCAGCAGTGACGGGACAGGGGGCTATTCACCCCTCCACTTT
. many TRBJ1-5 TRBV28 CASSSQGHGNQPQHF TGTGCCAGCAGTTCACAGGGTCACGGGAATCAGCCCCAGCATTTT